What follows are 5 T cell receptor beta chains derived from one specimen sequenced in a study of T cell clonality in common variable immunodeficiency. Data came from immunoSEQ multiplex PCR; TCRdb stores just in-frame clones and leaves some out. Singletons are absent from the sample, which has 55,000 or so clones. Sequences were obtained from peripheral blood mononuclear cells. The receptor source for this set is a person between 18 and 69 years old in good health.

This clone was picked up many times. The missing CDR3 end, 3 residues past where the read stops, is filled in from the germline J gene. The chain uses TRBV15 and TRBJ1-4, with 7 bases that match TRBD1. CDR1 is LNHNV and CDR2 is YYDKDF in the germline V gene (reference sequence). The J segment lost 4 bases and the V segment lost 0 bases, leaving 5 bases of the junction unmatched. This CDR3 region has 16 residues. The sequenced CDR3 bases are TGTGCCACCAGCAGAGATCAGGGACAGCATAATGAAAAA. This sequence encodes CATSRDQGQHNEK. The full CDR3 is CATSRDQGQHNEKLFF.

This clone showed up many times. The CDR3 end falls 3 residues outside the read, so it is completed with the germline J gene. This chain connects TRBV20-1 to TRBJ2-2; D not resolved. The CDR3 spans 17 residues. The V gene's germline CDR1 is DFQATT and CDR2 SNEGSKA (reference sequence). Trimming removed 2 bases from V and 3 bases from J, with 19 bases in between. CDR3 DNA (partial): TGCAGTGCTAGACCGACAAACCGGAGAGCTGACACCGGGGAG. Translated, it gives CSARPTNRRADTGE. The whole CDR3 reads CSARPTNRRADTGELFF.

This clone has ten or more counts. The CDR3 extends 3 residues past the end of the read, so its final part is completed from the germline J gene. V usage is TRBV7-2 and J usage is TRBJ2-2; D is possibly TRBD1 (5 bases). CDR3 length equals 13 residues. Germline CDR1 SGHTA, CDR2 FQGNSA. Trimming removed 3 bases at V and 5 bases at J, with 7 bases between. CDR3 region: CASSFSGTGELFF. Partial CDR3 DNA: TGTGCCAGCAGCTTTTCAGGGACCGGGGAG.

This clone was counted many times. Read coverage stops 3 residues before the CDR3 terminus; the germline J gene supplies the remainder. The chain combines TRBV5-1 with TRBJ2-5; D uncertain. Per the germline V gene, CDR1 is SGHRS and CDR2 is YFSETQ. The CDR3 spans 15 residues. Between the trimmed V and J ends, which lost 1 base and 0 bases, there was a span of 10 bases. Incomplete CDR3 DNA: TGCGCCAGCAGCTTGTGGGCAGAGAACCAAGAGACC. This translates into CASSLWAENQET. The full CDR3 sequence reads CASSLWAENQETQYF.

In its sample, this clone was seen many times. The CDR3 end falls 3 residues outside the read, so it is completed with the germline J gene. The chain employs TRBV15 and TRBJ2-3, with 13 bases identical to TRBD2. Losses at the gene ends were 4 bases for V and 7 bases for J; bases not matched to a gene: 5. This CDR3 is 15 amino acids long. Per germline, CDR1 LNHNV and CDR2 YYDKDF (reference sequence). CDR3 amino acids: CATSIRTSGRNTQYF. The CDR3 DNA, read in part, is TGTGCCACCAGCATCCGGACTAGCGGGAGAAATACG.